This entry lists 23 T cell receptor beta chains sequenced from one sample in a study of blood T cell repertoires in COVID-19. Profiling relied on immunoSEQ multiplex PCR, and the TCRdb table lists in-frame clones only, not all of them. The sample shows roughly 200,000 clones, 80% to 90% of them seen only once. Sequencing used peripheral blood. The receptors come from a woman of 80 years or more with active or convalescent COVID-19.

V is TRBV5-1 and J is TRBJ2-6; D not resolved. The CDR3 totals 15 residues. V was shortened by 0 bases and J by 1 base, with 5 bases between the two germline ends. From germline, CDR1 is SGHRS and CDR2 YFSETQ. The DNA for the CDR3 is TGCGCCAGCAGCTTGGGGCATTCTGGGGCCAACGTCCTGACTTTC. Encoded protein: CASSLGHSGANVLTF.

The chain uses TRBV3-1 (or the pseudogene TRBV3-2) and TRBJ1-3, with D possibly matching TRBD1 (5 bases). V was shortened by 2 bases and J by 11 bases, with 7 bases between the two germline ends. Per germline, CDR1 LGHDT and CDR2 YNNKEL (reference sequence). CDR3 size: 11 residues. The CDR3 DNA reads as TGTGCCAGCAGCCAACAGGGCGCCATATATTTT. Translating gives CASSQQGAIYF.

The CDR3 nucleotides read TGTGCCAGTATCCGGGACAGCAAGGGTTTAGGTAGTCAGCCCCAGCATTTT. Its translation: CASIRDSKGLGSQPQHF. V is TRBV19 and J is TRBJ1-5; 7 bases are a match to TRBD1. Unmatched junction bases numbered 18, after V lost 7 bases and J lost 6 bases. From germline, CDR1 is LNHDA and CDR2 SQIVND (reference sequence). CDR3 size: 17 residues.

The chain has TRBV1 and TRBJ2-1; the tabulated D call, TRBD2, remains unverified against the DNA. TRBV1 is designated a pseudogene. CDR3 length: 20 residues. The CDR3 region has the DNA TGCACCAGCAGCCAAGAGCGTTGGTGGACTAGCGGGCCAGATGGCAATGAGCAGTTCTTC. It encodes CTSSQERWWTSGPDGNEQFF.

This rearrangement joins TRBV28 to TRBJ2-7; 9 bases fit TRBD2. Germline loops: CDR1 MDHEN, CDR2 SYDVKM. Losses at the gene ends were 6 bases for V and 2 bases for J; bases not matched to a gene: 5. This CDR3 has 14 residues. The CDR3 DNA sequence: TGTGCCAGCAGGGCTAGCGGGACGACCTACGAGCAGTACTTC. This translates into CASRASGTTYEQYF.

V and J are TRBV5-8 and TRBJ2-1; 12 bases are a match to TRBD2. The CDR3 length is 18 residues. Germline-derived CDR1 and CDR2 are SGHTS and YDEGEE. V gave up 0 bases and J gave up 6 bases; unmatched junction bases: 10. The CDR3 DNA reads TGTGCCAGCAGCTTGGCCGCTAGCGGGGGGGTCATAGTCAATGAGCAGTTCTTC. It yields the protein CASSLAASGGVIVNEQFF.

The chain employs TRBV6-2 or TRBV6-3 and TRBJ2-3; 9 nucleotides align to TRBD2. The germline gives CDR1 MNHEY, CDR2 SVGEGT. The CDR3 spans 16 residues. V was clipped by 2 bases and J by 5 bases; unmatched bases: 8. The CDR3 bases are TGTGCCAGCAGTTACCAAAGCGGGGGGAGTGGAGATACGCAGTATTTT. Its protein product is CASSYQSGGSGDTQYF.

The gene calls are TRBV19 and TRBJ2-1, with 7 bases that match TRBD2. CDR1 and CDR2 from the germline V gene are LNHDA and SQIVND (reference sequence). This CDR3 spans 16 amino acids. Trimming cost V 1 base and J 0 bases; bases outside gene matches: 3. The CDR3 reads CASSIAGGSSYNEQFF. CDR3 DNA: TGTGCCAGTAGTATAGCGGGCGGGAGCTCCTACAATGAGCAGTTCTTC.

This clone was observed once. V gene TRBV30 combines with J gene TRBJ1-5, with a tentative D call TRBD1 (5 bases). The germline V gene has CDR1 GTSNPN and CDR2 SVGIG (reference sequence). With 2 bases removed from V and 2 bases from J, the gap between germline ends came to 13 bases. This CDR3 is 15 amino acids long. CDR3 region: CAWSYSRVGNQPQHF. The DNA of the CDR3 is TGTGCCTGGAGTTATAGCAGGGTAGGCAATCAGCCCCAGCATTTT.

This chain connects TRBV1 to TRBJ2-7; the D call in the table, TRBD2, was not verified against the DNA. TRBV1 is labeled a pseudogene. This CDR3 has 12 amino acids. CDR3 region: CTSRVSPLEQYF. DNA of the CDR3: TGCACCAGCAGGGTTAGCCCCCTCGAGCAGTACTTC.

The rearrangement uses TRBV2 and TRBJ2-5; 10 bases map to TRBD2. The V and J ends lost 7 bases and 1 base, in that order; junction bases with no gene match: 6. The CDR3 loop spans 15 amino acids. The V gene's germline CDR1 is SNHLY and CDR2 FYNNEI. The CDR3 loop reads CASKGTSAPQETQYF. The CDR3 DNA reads as TGTGCCAGCAAAGGGACTAGCGCGCCCCAAGAGACCCAGTACTTC.

The chain couples TRBV19 to TRBJ1-2, with TRBD1 matching over 8 bases. CDR1 LNHDA and CDR2 SQIVND come from the germline V gene (reference sequence). The V segment lost 4 bases and the J segment 4 bases; nucleotides outside the gene matches: 8. This CDR3 contains 15 residues. CDR3 in DNA: TGTGCCAGTAGTACGACCGGGACAGGAGGCTATGGCTACACCTTC. This gives the protein CASSTTGTGGYGYTF.

The CDR3 DNA is TGTGCCAGCAGTCCGACTCGTCTGGTTGGGCAGTTCTTC. Translating gives CASSPTRLVGQFF. V usage is TRBV27 and J usage is TRBJ2-1, with D unclear. CDR3 size: 13 residues. The germline V and J ends were trimmed by 5 bases and 12 bases, with 17 bases remaining between them. The germline CDR1 and CDR2 sequences are MNHEY and SMNVEV (reference sequence).

V usage is TRBV2 and J usage is TRBJ2-1; D not resolved. Per germline, CDR1 SNHLY and CDR2 FYNNEI. V gave up 3 bases and J gave up 4 bases, with 10 bases separating them. This CDR3 has 14 residues. DNA for the CDR3: TGTGCCAGCAGTGAGGTAGCACGGTACAATGAGCAGTTCTTC. The encoded protein is CASSEVARYNEQFF.

The rearrangement uses TRBV6-6 and TRBJ1-2, with 11 positions matching TRBD1. The CDR3 spans 15 residues. Trimming at V came to 5 bases and at J to 3 bases, leaving 5 bases not matched to a gene. Germline V gives CDR1 MNHNY, CDR2 SVGAGI (reference sequence). CDR3 nucleotide sequence: TGTGCCAGCAGTCCTGGGACAGGGGGAGACTATGGCTACACCTTC. It codes for CASSPGTGGDYGYTF.

The chain carries TRBV19 and TRBJ2-5, with 9 bases matching TRBD1. The CDR3 consists of 16 residues. CDR1 is LNHDA and CDR2 is SQIVND in the germline V gene (reference sequence). With V trimmed by 4 bases and J by 3 bases, 9 bases remained unmatched. This CDR3 reads CASSSGTGIGEETQYF. The DNA of the CDR3 is TGTGCCAGTAGTAGCGGGACAGGGATCGGGGAAGAGACCCAGTACTTC.

The V gene is TRBV3-1 (or the pseudogene TRBV3-2), the J gene TRBJ1-2; TRBD1 matches 9 bases. J gave up 4 bases and V 0 bases, and 9 bases lay outside the gene matches. Germline loops: CDR1 LGHDT, CDR2 YNNKEL (reference sequence). This CDR3 is 17 amino acids long. CDR3: CASSQETAQGAVYGYTF. CDR3 nucleotide sequence: TGTGCCAGCAGCCAAGAAACTGCACAGGGGGCAGTCTATGGCTACACCTTC.

The genes are TRBV24-1 and TRBJ1-2, with D maybe TRBD1 (6 bases). The germline CDR1 and CDR2 sequences are KGHDR and SFDVKD. The CDR3 totals 15 residues. Trimming removed 7 bases from V and 0 bases from J, with 14 bases in between. CDR3 coding DNA: TGTGCCACCAGCTTCAACCGGGACACTAACTATGGCTACACCTTC. Translation: CATSFNRDTNYGYTF.

The chain links TRBV5-6 to TRBJ1-2, with 8 bases lining up with TRBD1. Looked up from germline, CDR1 is SGHDT and CDR2 is YYEEEE. This CDR3 spans 15 amino acids. The ends lost 4 bases at V and 0 bases at J; junction bases unmatched: 5. The CDR3 spells CASSVTGGTNYGYTF. The CDR3 DNA reads as TGTGCCAGCAGCGTAACAGGGGGTACTAACTATGGCTACACCTTC.

The chain links TRBV18 to TRBJ2-1; TRBD1 agrees at 9 bases. The CDR3 is 15 amino acids. The germline V gene encodes CDR1 KGHSH and CDR2 LQKENI. V lost 1 base and J lost 8; bases outside the gene matches: 6. The CDR3 DNA reads TGTGCCAGCTCACCACAGACAGGGGGGACGGATGAGCAGTTCTTC. It yields the protein CASSPQTGGTDEQFF.

J is TRBJ2-7 and V is TRBV2; the D gene is possibly TRBD1 (6 bases). The V gene's germline CDR1 is SNHLY and CDR2 FYNNEI. The CDR3 loop spans 14 amino acids. With 6 bases removed from V and 0 bases from J, the gap between germline ends came to 12 bases. This CDR3 reads CASREQGSSYEQYF. CDR3 in DNA: TGTGCCAGCAGAGAACAGGGTTCCTCCTACGAGCAGTACTTC.

In its sample, this clone was seen once. V is TRBV28 and J is TRBJ1-1; the match to TRBD1 covers 9 bases. Losses at the gene ends were 5 bases for V and 2 bases for J; bases not matched to a gene: 9. The CDR3 is 16 residues long. Germline V gives CDR1 MDHEN, CDR2 SYDVKM. The DNA of the CDR3 is TGTGCCAGCAGTACCGGGACAGGGCGAATTAACACTGAAGCTTTCTTT. Protein: CASSTGTGRINTEAFF. The variable domain in full, with the rest retrieved from reference TRBV28 and TRBJ1-1, is DVKVTQSSRYLVKRTGEKVFLECVQDMDHENMFWYRQDPGLGLRLIYFSYDVKMKEKGDIPEGYSVSREKKERFSLILESASTNQTSMYLCASSTGTGRINTEAFFGQGTRLTVV.

The sample holds one count of this clone. The chain uses TRBV15 and TRBJ1-6, with TRBD1 matching over 8 bases. The CDR3 totals 18 residues. The germline V gene has CDR1 LNHNV and CDR2 YYDKDF (reference sequence). Trimming cost V 0 bases and J 10 bases; bases outside gene matches: 14. The CDR3 loop is CATSRDPVAGGAGSPLHF. The CDR3 DNA sequence: TGTGCCACCAGCAGAGATCCGGTCGCAGGGGGCGCTGGGTCACCCCTCCACTTT.